Reported below is one T cell receptor (beta chain). This receptor's antigen is unknown. Qualities for individual bases were not recorded, and no much larger clone is one base off. The library was made by the immunoSEQ multiplex PCR assay. TCRdb mirrors the immuneACCESS table, restricted to in-frame sequences. Some clones are absent from its copies; in checked studies, under half trace to an unresolved V gene, and the reason for the others is unknown. A total of a few thousand clones appear in this sample, around 86% of them only once. Clones ranked in the top ten supply 4% to 5.5% of the sample. Because repertoires were sampled repeatedly during chemoradiotherapy, clonal expansion in the tumor microenvironment could be followed. The entry originates in a study of chemoradiotherapy in HPV16-positive cancers (dated by TCRdb to between 2020 and 2023). Broadly, across the study: Candidate HPV-specific T-cell clones and common TCR motifs were defined through functional T-cell assays on cells from a couple of HPV16-positive patients. The study asked whether T-cell immunity to the HPV oncoproteins E6 and E7 changes during chemoradiotherapy and whether this immunity affects survival. The candidate HPV-specific TCRs and motifs were then tracked in TCR repertoires from around 86 patients with HPV-related cancers.

The study at large found these results: The functional definition of HPV-specific T cells came from only a couple of HPV16-positive patients, and the survival association was reported for HPV16-positive patients. Expansion of candidate HPV-specific clones and E7-related TCR motifs was observed in the tumor microenvironment during treatment, whereas no such expansion was observed for non-HPV-specific T cells. Among HPV16-positive patients, expansion of HPV-responsive T cells during chemoradiotherapy was associated with better recurrence-free survival.

The germline V gene (reference sequence) sets CDR1 to GTSNPN and CDR2 to SVGIG. Its CDR3 holds 18 amino acids, cysteine through phenylalanine. The kept DNA is CDR3 alone, 54 bases in frame from the first base. Trimming takes 5 bases off V and 3 bases off J; junction bases not matched to a gene: 13. The source material was tumor tissue, sampled from a patient who underwent chemoradiotherapy. The sequence was collected from a human donor with HPV-associated anogenital cancer. The rearrangement combines TRBV30 with TRBJ2-4, and TRBD2 aligns with 13 junction nucleotides. CDR3 region: CAWGGPSGLAGLKNIQYF. The DNA reads as follows: TGTGCCTGGGGGGGACCGTCGGGACTAGCGGGACTCAAAAACATTCAGTACTTC.